This is a list of T cell receptor beta chains from one sample in a study of T cell responses to AZD1222 COVID-19 vaccine. The protocol was immunoSEQ multiplex PCR, while the TCRdb copy is restricted to in-frame clones and leaves out a portion. Of about 140,000 clones listed, roughly 92% are singletons. The sample in question was peripheral blood, obtained on day 0 of AZD1222 vaccination. These receptors were taken from an adult in good health. The CDR3 runs from the conserved cysteine through the conserved F or W. The D gene is left open where the match is weak. Part of the rows lack a size; the others show once, few, many or a class for expanded clones.

size	V	D	J	CDR3	DNA
.	TRBV19	.	TRBJ1-6	CASSLGGDSPLHF	TGTGCCAGTAGTTTAGGGGGGGATTCACCCCTCCACTTT
.	TRBV12-3/TRBV12-4	.	TRBJ1-5	CASSLMGAQPQHF	TGTGCCAGCAGTTTAATGGGGGCTCAGCCCCAGCATTTT
.	TRBV5-1	TRBD1	TRBJ2-5	CASSLGQGISETQYF	TGCGCCAGCAGCTTGGGACAGGGAATCTCGGAGACCCAGTACTTC
.	TRBV28	.	TRBJ1-2	CASSLDGNYGYTF	TGTGCCAGCAGTCTGGATGGCAACTATGGCTACACCTTC
.	TRBV5-1	TRBD1	TRBJ1-2	CASSMPGQGAGYTF	TGCGCCAGCAGCATGCCCGGACAGGGGGCTGGCTACACCTTC
.	TRBV11-2	TRBD1	TRBJ2-5	CASSKLTGGEGTQYF	TGTGCCAGCAGCAAGCTGACAGGGGGCGAGGGGACCCAGTACTTC
.	TRBV7-9	TRBD2	TRBJ2-3	CASSLLAADTDTQYF	TGTGCCAGCAGCTTGCTAGCGGCAGACACAGATACGCAGTATTTT
.	TRBV25-1	.	TRBJ1-4	CASSGPGVWTNEKLFF	TGTGCCAGCAGTGGACCCGGGGTATGGACTAATGAAAAACTGTTTTTT
once	TRBV7-9	.	TRBJ2-5	CASSFAGLAETQYF	TGTGCCAGCAGCTTTGCGGGTTTAGCGGAGACCCAGTACTTC
.	TRBV14	.	TRBJ2-5	CASSLQETQYF	TGTGCCAGCAGCCTACAAGAGACCCAGTACTTC
once	TRBV6-5	.	TRBJ1-1	CASSYSGPNEAFF	TGTGCCAGCAGTTATTCGGGCCCTAATGAAGCTTTCTTT
.	TRBV2	TRBD1	TRBJ1-5	CASSDDRVNQPQHF	TGTGCCAGCAGTGACGACAGGGTGAATCAGCCCCAGCATTTT
.	TRBV12-3/TRBV12-4	.	TRBJ2-4	CASSLGSVNIQYF	TGTGCCAGCAGTTTAGGGTCCGTAAACATTCAGTACTTC
.	TRBV7-6	.	TRBJ1-3	CASSLEGARSGNTIYF	TGTGCCAGCAGCTTAGAAGGCGCCCGCTCTGGAAACACCATATATTTT
.	TRBV28	.	TRBJ1-3	CASTQGGRGSGNTIYF	TGTGCCAGCACCCAAGGGGGGCGCGGGTCTGGAAACACCATATATTTT
.	TRBV2	.	TRBJ2-7	CASKDISGEQYF	TGTGCCAGCAAGGACATTTCGGGCGAGCAGTACTTC
once	TRBV4-2	TRBD1	TRBJ2-7	CASSRGGQDEQYF	TGTGCCAGCAGCCGAGGGGGACAGGACGAGCAGTACTTC
.	TRBV27	TRBD2	TRBJ2-2	CASSLFAGVNTGELFF	TGTGCCAGCAGTTTATTTGCGGGAGTTAACACCGGGGAGCTGTTTTTT
.	TRBV28	.	TRBJ1-2	CASSEREDYGYTF	TGTGCCAGCAGTGAACGGGAGGACTATGGCTACACCTTC
.	TRBV7-2	TRBD2	TRBJ2-5	CASSIRLAGERDTQYF	TGTGCCAGCAGCATTAGACTAGCGGGGGAAAGAGATACCCAGTACTTC
once	TRBV25-1	.	TRBJ2-3	CASSVLDGVTDTQYF	TGTGCCAGCAGTGTCCTGGACGGAGTCACAGATACGCAGTATTTT
.	TRBV5-4	TRBD1	TRBJ2-5	CASSPFGQGAVQETQYF	TGTGCCAGCAGCCCTTTCGGACAGGGGGCTGTCCAAGAGACCCAGTACTTC
.	TRBV15	TRBD1	TRBJ2-7	CATSTGYGQGEYF	TGTGCCACCAGCACAGGCTACGGACAGGGGGAGTACTTC
.	TRBV5-1	.	TRBJ2-1	CASSMVAVHDEQFF	TGCGCCAGCAGTATGGTGGCGGTTCACGATGAGCAGTTCTTC
.	TRBV6-5	TRBD2	TRBJ2-1	CASSYPSPGLAHEQFF	TGTGCCAGCAGTTATCCCTCACCGGGACTAGCGCATGAGCAGTTCTTC
.	TRBV7-9	.	TRBJ2-5	CASCWGEETQYF	TGTGCCAGCTGTTGGGGGGAAGAGACCCAGTACTTC
.	TRBV19	.	TRBJ1-4	CASRPGTSVGKLFF	TGTGCCAGTAGACCCGGGACGTCGGTCGGGAAACTGTTTTTT
.	TRBV6-6	TRBD1	TRBJ1-2	CASSLDRTEGYTF	TGTGCCAGCAGCTTGGACAGGACGGAAGGCTACACCTTC
few	TRBV7-9	.	TRBJ2-7	CASSLALSNEQYF	TGTGCCAGCAGCTTAGCGCTTAGTAACGAGCAGTACTTC
.	TRBV10-3	TRBD1	TRBJ1-4	CAISAQGRNEKLFF	TGTGCCATCAGTGCACAGGGGCGGAATGAAAAACTGTTTTTT
.	TRBV19	.	TRBJ2-7	CASSIFGQGAYEQYF	TGTGCCAGTAGTATTTTTGGGCAGGGCGCCTACGAGCAGTACTTC
.	TRBV27	.	TRBJ2-7	CASSLAPVGLEQYF	TGTGCCAGCAGTCTCGCCCCGGTGGGGTTGGAGCAGTACTTC
.	TRBV29-1	.	TRBJ1-1	CSVANTEAFF	TGCAGCGTCGCGAACACTGAAGCTTTCTTT
.	TRBV5-5	TRBD2	TRBJ2-1	CASSYPGLAGTYNEQFF	TGTGCCAGCAGCTACCCGGGACTAGCGGGAACCTACAATGAGCAGTTCTTC
once	TRBV2	.	TRBJ1-2	CASNRQAGNYGYTF	TGTGCCAGCAACCGACAGGCGGGGAACTATGGCTACACCTTC
.	TRBV27	.	TRBJ2-3	CASSFRWSTDTQYF	TGTGCCAGCAGTTTTCGTTGGAGTACAGATACGCAGTATTTT
.	TRBV5-4	.	TRBJ2-1	CASSPEGAAYNEQFF	TGTGCCAGCAGCCCCGAGGGAGCGGCCTACAATGAGCAGTTCTTC
few	TRBV5-4	.	TRBJ1-6	CASSLVGASYNSPLHF	TGTGCCAGCAGCTTGGTAGGGGCGTCGTATAATTCACCCCTCCACTTT
few	TRBV7-2	.	TRBJ2-5	CASSLGKTQYF	TGTGCCAGCAGCTTAGGGAAGACCCAGTACTTC
.	TRBV28	.	TRBJ1-1	CASTLVGGGTEAFF	TGTGCCAGCACCCTGGTCGGGGGCGGCACTGAAGCTTTCTTT
.	TRBV2	TRBD1	TRBJ2-1	CASSYDRGYNEQFF	TGTGCCAGCAGTTATGACAGGGGGTACAATGAGCAGTTCTTC
.	TRBV6-1	.	TRBJ1-4	CASSSGQINEKLFF	TGTGCCAGCAGCTCCGGACAGATAAATGAAAAACTGTTTTTT
.	TRBV5-1	.	TRBJ2-7	CASREGRGYEQYF	TGCGCCAGCAGGGAGGGCAGGGGCTACGAGCAGTACTTC
once	TRBV5-5	.	TRBJ1-3	CASSWSGGNTIYF	TGTGCCAGCAGCTGGTCAGGGGGAAACACCATATATTTT
.	TRBV7-2	TRBD1	TRBJ2-7	CASRVTGAYEQYF	TGTGCCAGCAGAGTGACAGGGGCTTACGAGCAGTACTTC
once	TRBV7-2	.	TRBJ2-1	CASSFSANEQFF	TGTGCCAGCAGCTTCAGTGCGAATGAGCAGTTCTTC
.	TRBV19	TRBD1	TRBJ1-2	CASSNQGAGGYTF	TGTGCCAGTAGTAACCAGGGGGCCGGTGGCTACACCTTC
.	TRBV2	TRBD2	TRBJ2-1	CASSRLAGGEEQFF	TGTGCCAGCAGTCGGCTAGCGGGAGGAGAGGAGCAGTTCTTC
.	TRBV28	.	TRBJ1-4	CASSLRIVNEKLFF	TGTGCCAGCAGTTTGCGGATTGTTAATGAAAAACTGTTTTTT
.	TRBV28	.	TRBJ2-7	CAITSPTYEQYF	TGTGCCATCACCTCACCAACCTACGAGCAGTACTTC
.	TRBV18	TRBD1	TRBJ1-1	CASSTGQGTEAFF	TGTGCCAGCTCAACGGGACAGGGCACTGAAGCTTTCTTT
once	TRBV18	.	TRBJ1-5	CASSPGLGGQPQHF	TGTGCCAGCTCACCAGGGTTGGGCGGTCAGCCCCAGCATTTT
.	TRBV28	.	TRBJ2-7	CASSRNSYEQYF	TGTGCCAGCAGTCGGAACAGCTACGAGCAGTACTTC
.	TRBV29-1	TRBD1	TRBJ2-5	CSVVGQVLAQYF	TGCAGCGTTGTGGGACAGGTTTTGGCCCAGTACTTC
.	TRBV28	TRBD1	TRBJ2-7	CASTASRQFSTGAYEQYF	TGTGCCAGCACCGCGAGCCGACAGTTCTCAACAGGGGCCTACGAGCAGTACTTC
.	TRBV4-2	TRBD2	TRBJ2-3	CASRDGTSGSYTDTQYF	TGTGCCAGCAGGGACGGGACTAGCGGGAGTTACACAGATACGCAGTATTTT
.	TRBV4-1	.	TRBJ1-5	CASRRTFGDHQPQHF	TGCGCCAGCAGACGAACCTTCGGGGACCATCAGCCCCAGCATTTT